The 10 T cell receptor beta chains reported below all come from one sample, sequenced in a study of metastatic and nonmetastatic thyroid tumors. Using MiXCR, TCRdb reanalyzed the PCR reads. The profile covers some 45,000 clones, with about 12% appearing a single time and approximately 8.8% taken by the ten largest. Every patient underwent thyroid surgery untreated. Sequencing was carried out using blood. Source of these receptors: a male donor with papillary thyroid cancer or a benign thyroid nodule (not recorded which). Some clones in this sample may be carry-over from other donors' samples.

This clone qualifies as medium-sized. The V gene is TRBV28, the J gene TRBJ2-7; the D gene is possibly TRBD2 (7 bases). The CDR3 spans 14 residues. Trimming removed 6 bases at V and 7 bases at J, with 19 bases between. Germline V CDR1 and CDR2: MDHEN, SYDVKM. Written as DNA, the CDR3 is TGTGCCAGCAGACAAGGGGGGGGGCTCCCTGAGCAGTACTTC. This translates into CASRQGGGLPEQYF. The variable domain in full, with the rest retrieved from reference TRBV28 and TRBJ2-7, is DVKVTQSSRYLVKRTGEKVFLECVQDMDHENMFWYRQDPGLGLRLIYFSYDVKMKEKGDIPEGYSVSREKKERFSLILESASTNQTSMYLCASRQGGGLPEQYFGPGTRLTVT.

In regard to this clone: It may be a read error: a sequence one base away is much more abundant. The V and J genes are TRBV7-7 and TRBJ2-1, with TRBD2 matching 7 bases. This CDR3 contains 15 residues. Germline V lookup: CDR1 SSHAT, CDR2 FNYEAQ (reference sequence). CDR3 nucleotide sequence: TGTGCCAACAGCTCCATAGCGGGCGGGGTAAATGAGCAGTTCTTC. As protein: CANSSIAGGVNEQFF.

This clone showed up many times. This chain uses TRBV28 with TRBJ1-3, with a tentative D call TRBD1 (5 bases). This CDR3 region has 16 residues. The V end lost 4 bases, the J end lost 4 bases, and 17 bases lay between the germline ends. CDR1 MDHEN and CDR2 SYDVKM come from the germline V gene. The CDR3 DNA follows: TGTGCCAGCAGTTGGGACCCAAGGAGCCCAGGAAACACCATATATTTT. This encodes CASSWDPRSPGNTIYF.

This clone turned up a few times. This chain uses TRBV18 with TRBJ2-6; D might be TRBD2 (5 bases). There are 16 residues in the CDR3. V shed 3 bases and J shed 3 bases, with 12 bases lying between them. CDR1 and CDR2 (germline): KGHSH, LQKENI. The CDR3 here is CASSPFEGSGANVLTF. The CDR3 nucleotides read TGTGCCAGCTCACCTTTCGAGGGAAGTGGGGCCAACGTCCTGACTTTC.

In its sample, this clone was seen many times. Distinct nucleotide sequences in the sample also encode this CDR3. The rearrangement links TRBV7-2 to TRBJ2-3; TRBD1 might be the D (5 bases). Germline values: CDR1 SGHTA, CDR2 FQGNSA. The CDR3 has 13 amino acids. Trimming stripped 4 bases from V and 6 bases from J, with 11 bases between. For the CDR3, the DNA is TGTGCCAGCAGCTCCAGGGATAGGGATACGCAGTATTTT. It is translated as CASSSRDRDTQYF.

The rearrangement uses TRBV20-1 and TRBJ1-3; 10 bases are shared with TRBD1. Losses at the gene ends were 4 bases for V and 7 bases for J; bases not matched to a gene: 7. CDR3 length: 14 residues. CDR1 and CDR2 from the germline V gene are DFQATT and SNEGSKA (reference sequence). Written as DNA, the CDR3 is TGCAGTGCTAATAGGCGGGACAGGGGTAACACCATATATTTT. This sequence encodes CSANRRDRGNTIYF.

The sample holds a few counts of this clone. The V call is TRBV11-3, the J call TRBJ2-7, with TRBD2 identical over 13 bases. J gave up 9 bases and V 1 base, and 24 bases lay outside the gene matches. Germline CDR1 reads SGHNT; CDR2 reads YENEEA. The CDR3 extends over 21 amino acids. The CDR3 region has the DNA TGTGCCAGCAGCTTAGTAGGACTAGCGGGAGTATTTCTTCCGAGCATGGTAGGGCAGTACTTC. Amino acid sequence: CASSLVGLAGVFLPSMVGQYF.

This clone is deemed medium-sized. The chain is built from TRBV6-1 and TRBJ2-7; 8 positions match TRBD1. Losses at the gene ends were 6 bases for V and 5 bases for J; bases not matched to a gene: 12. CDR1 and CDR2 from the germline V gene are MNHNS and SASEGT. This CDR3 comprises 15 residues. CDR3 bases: TGTGCCAGCAGCCCCTCCGGGACAGGTAACCACGAGCAGTACTTC. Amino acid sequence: CASSPSGTGNHEQYF.

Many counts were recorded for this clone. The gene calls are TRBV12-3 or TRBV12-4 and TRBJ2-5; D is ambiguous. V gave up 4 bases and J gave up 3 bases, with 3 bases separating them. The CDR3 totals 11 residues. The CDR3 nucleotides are TGTGCCAGCAGTTCTAAAGAGACCCAGTACTTC. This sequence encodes CASSSKETQYF.

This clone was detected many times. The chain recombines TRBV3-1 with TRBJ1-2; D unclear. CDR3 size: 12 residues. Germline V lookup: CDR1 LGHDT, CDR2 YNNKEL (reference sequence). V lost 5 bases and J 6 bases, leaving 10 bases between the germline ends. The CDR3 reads CASSEASNGYTF. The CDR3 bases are TGTGCCAGCAGCGAAGCCTCAAATGGCTACACCTTC.